The rows below give T cell receptor beta chains drawn from one sample of a study of identical twins. TCRdb re-called the 5' RACE reads with MiXCR, one entry per CDR3 protein. In the table there are roughly 250,000 distinct CDR3 sequences, over 12% of which are singletons. What was sequenced was memory (CD45RO+) T cells sorted from blood. Receptors originate from a woman younger than 35 in good health. Each CDR3 is given with its conserved first and last residue. The order of the fields is CDR3 protein, CDR3 DNA, clone size, V gene, J gene, D gene. A D gene is named only where the DNA matches it firmly. Not every row has a clone size; where given, it reads once, few, many or a size class.

CATGGYRGLSGANVLTF,TGTGCCACCGGTGGTTACAGGGGGCTCTCTGGGGCCAACGTCCTGACTTTC,many,TRBV6-2/TRBV6-3,TRBJ2-6,TRBD1
CASSVVPGGSGELFF,TGTGCCAGCAGCGTAGTGCCCGGGGGTTCCGGGGAGCTGTTTTTT,once,TRBV9,TRBJ2-2,.
CSVAEVALGEAFF,TGCAGCGTGGCCGAGGTAGCCTTAGGGGAAGCTTTCTTT,.,TRBV29-1,TRBJ1-1,.
CSARDVLAGGRSEQYF,TGCAGTGCTAGAGATGTACTAGCGGGCGGCCGTAGCGAGCAGTACTTC,few,TRBV20-1,TRBJ2-7,TRBD2
CASSLGRGDYNEQFF,TGTGCCAGCAGTCTTGGGAGGGGGGACTACAATGAGCAGTTCTTC,many,TRBV2,TRBJ2-1,.
CSANSQGRLEAFF,TGCAGTGCTAATTCTCAGGGGAGATTGGAAGCTTTCTTT,few,TRBV20-1,TRBJ1-1,.
CSARGTGFVLGYTF,TGCAGTGCTAGGGGGACAGGGTTTGTGTTAGGCTACACCTTC,.,TRBV20-1,TRBJ1-2,TRBD1
CASSQYTSGSFAGELFF,TGCGCCAGCAGCCAGTACACTAGCGGGAGTTTCGCCGGGGAGCTGTTTTTT,.,TRBV4-3,TRBJ2-2,TRBD2
CASSGLAGSYEQYF,TGTGCCAGCAGCGGTCTAGCGGGTTCCTACGAGCAGTACTTC,.,TRBV9,TRBJ2-7,TRBD2
CASRAAGASYNEQFF,TGCGCCAGCAGGGCTGCGGGGGCGTCCTACAATGAGCAGTTCTTC,few,TRBV5-1,TRBJ2-1,.
CASSSWGNSEGTDTQYF,TGTGCCAGCAGCTCTTGGGGGAACAGCGAAGGCACAGATACGCAGTATTTT,many,TRBV7-9,TRBJ2-3,.
CASRDNRGLGTDTQYF,TGTGCCAGCAGGGACAACCGAGGACTGGGCACAGATACGCAGTATTTT,few,TRBV12-3/TRBV12-4,TRBJ2-3,.
CASSERAAYNEQFF,TGTGCCAGCAGTGAAAGGGCGGCTTACAATGAGCAGTTCTTC,.,TRBV2,TRBJ2-1,.
CASRGGGYTEAFF,TGTGCCAGTCGAGGGGGGGGATATACTGAAGCTTTCTTT,.,TRBV19,TRBJ1-1,.
CAISDGVGQEAFF,TGTGCCATCAGTGATGGGGTGGGACAAGAAGCTTTCTTT,many,TRBV10-3,TRBJ1-1,.
CASSRGQHKNIQYF,TGTGCCAGCAGCCGGGGACAACACAAAAACATTCAGTACTTC,few,TRBV3-1,TRBJ2-4,.
CATSRGDRGWGDEKLFF,TGTGCCACCAGCAGAGGGGACAGGGGTTGGGGAGATGAAAAACTGTTTTTT,.,TRBV15,TRBJ1-4,TRBD1
CASSSQLAGSYNEQFF,TGCGCCAGCAGCTCCCAACTAGCGGGGTCCTACAATGAGCAGTTCTTC,.,TRBV5-1,TRBJ2-1,TRBD2
CASSLQRSTDTQYF,TGTGCCAGCAGCTTGCAGCGGAGCACAGATACGCAGTATTTT,.,TRBV7-2,TRBJ2-3,.
CASSQMGGNQPQHF,TGTGCCAGCAGCCAAATGGGGGGCAATCAGCCCCAGCATTTT,many,TRBV3-1,TRBJ1-5,.
CASSQVLSTDTQYF,TGCGCCAGCAGCCAGGTCCTTAGCACAGATACGCAGTATTTT,.,TRBV5-1,TRBJ2-3,.
CASSQDNQGGDNEQFF,TGCGCCAGCAGCCAAGATAATCAGGGAGGGGATAATGAGCAGTTCTTC,.,TRBV4-1,TRBJ2-1,TRBD2
CASSYLKTQYF,TGTGCCAGCAGTTACTTGAAGACCCAGTACTTC,.,TRBV6-2/TRBV6-3,TRBJ2-5,.
CASSYGGGGEKLFF,TGTGCCAGCAGTTACGGGGGCGGCGGTGAAAAACTGTTTTTT,few,TRBV6-5,TRBJ1-4,.
CSARGGSGLIGSPLHF,TGCAGTGCTAGAGGAGGATCAGGACTGATTGGGTCACCCCTCCACTTT,.,TRBV20-1,TRBJ1-6,.
CASSPLVSLSYNEQFF,TGTGCCAGCAGCCCCTTGGTCTCTCTCTCCTACAATGAGCAGTTCTTC,.,TRBV9,TRBJ2-1,.
CASSLEEAQPQHF,TGTGCCAGCAGTTTGGAGGAGGCGCAGCCCCAGCATTTT,many,TRBV12-3/TRBV12-4,TRBJ1-5,.